Below, 29 T cell receptor beta chains from the same sample are listed, as sequenced in a study of cytomegalovirus exposure and HLA in healthy donors. The PCR contained 60 Vbeta and 13 Jbeta primers. Only in-frame clones appear in the TCRdb table, and some are missing; sequencing was by immunoSEQ multiplex PCR. The sample shows about 150,000 clones, around four fifths of them seen only once. Sequenced material: PBMCs. These receptors came from a woman aged 50 to 65 in good health and CMV-seropositive.

This chain connects TRBV7-8 to TRBJ1-5; D unresolved. V dropped 0 bases and J dropped 0 bases, with 9 bases sitting between them. The germline V gene has CDR1 SGHVS and CDR2 FQNEAQ. CDR3 length: 16 amino acids. The CDR3 loop is CASSLALSYSNQPQHF. The CDR3 region has the DNA TGTGCCAGCAGCTTAGCCCTGTCCTATAGCAATCAGCCCCAGCATTTT.

Details on this clone: The same CDR3 is also encoded by other DNA sequences in this sample. The chain carries TRBV27 and TRBJ1-6, with D unresolved. The V end lost 7 bases, the J end lost 0 bases, and 7 bases lay between the germline ends. Per the germline V gene, CDR1 is MNHEY and CDR2 is SMNVEV (reference sequence). The CDR3 extends over 14 amino acids. This chain's CDR3 is CASKWSSYNSPLHF. CDR3 DNA: TGTGCCAGCAAGTGGAGCTCCTATAATTCACCCCTCCACTTT.

This clone was found once. This rearrangement joins TRBV5-1 to TRBJ2-7; D gene unclear. Germline V CDR1 and CDR2: SGHRS, YFSETQ. The V end was cut by 4 bases, the J end by 5 bases, with 10 bases between. The CDR3 runs 12 residues. The CDR3 DNA is TGCGCCAGCAGCCCCCCATCGGACGAGCAGTACTTC. This sequence encodes CASSPPSDEQYF.

This clone has only a few counts. The chain has TRBV19 and TRBJ2-5, with 8 bases fitting TRBD2. The V gene end was trimmed by 8 bases and the J gene end by 5 bases; junction bases not matched to a gene: 10. The CDR3 extends over 14 amino acids. In germline, CDR1 is LNHDA, CDR2 SQIVND (reference sequence). CDR3 sequence (DNA): TGTGCCAGTCGGCGGGCAGCGGGGGACGAGACCCAGTACTTC. Its translation is CASRRAAGDETQYF.

The rearrangement uses TRBV6-1 and TRBJ2-4; 9 bases align to TRBD1. This CDR3 has 14 residues. CDR1 and CDR2 (germline): MNHNS, SASEGT. The V gene end was trimmed by 4 bases and the J gene end by 7 bases; junction bases not matched to a gene: 5. CDR3 protein: CASSGQGVRNIQYF. The CDR3 bases are TGTGCCAGCAGTGGACAGGGGGTCCGTAACATTCAGTACTTC.

This sequence joins TRBV6-1 and TRBJ2-3; tentative D call: TRBD1 (6 bases). The CDR3 spans 13 residues. V was clipped by 6 bases and J by 5 bases, with 12 bases between them. The V gene's germline CDR1 is MNHNS and CDR2 SASEGT. The CDR3 nucleotides are TGTGCCAGCAGGAGGACAGATTTAGATACGCAGTATTTT. This sequence encodes CASRRTDLDTQYF.

The rearrangement uses TRBV19 and TRBJ1-5; D not resolved. The CDR3 is 12 residues long. V gave up 5 bases and J gave up 11 bases, with 13 bases separating them. CDR1 is LNHDA, CDR2 SQIVND, per germline (reference sequence). The CDR3: CASSHQEWAQHF. The DNA for the CDR3 is TGTGCCAGTAGTCATCAGGAATGGGCCCAGCATTTT.

V is TRBV19 and J is TRBJ2-5, with 9 positions matching TRBD1. Matching the DNA end better, TRBJ2-7 makes the J call doubtful. CDR1 is LNHDA and CDR2 is SQIVND in the germline V gene (reference sequence). This CDR3 has 14 residues. Here the CDR3 reads CASSPGTGPYEQYF. The CDR3 nucleotides are TGTGCCAGTAGTCCCGGGACAGGGCCTTACGAGCAGTACTTC.

The V call is TRBV6-5, the J call TRBJ2-1; 7 nucleotides agree with TRBD1. Per germline, CDR1 MNHEY and CDR2 SVGAGI. J lost 9 bases, V lost 5 bases, and 7 bases had no gene match. The CDR3 consists of 13 residues. CDR3 protein: CASSIDRDGEQFF. DNA of the CDR3: TGTGCCAGCAGTATCGACAGGGACGGTGAGCAGTTCTTC.

This clone came up a few times. The chain is built from TRBV30 and TRBJ2-5, with D maybe TRBD2 (5 bases). Trimming cost V 3 bases and J 2 bases, with 10 bases left between them. This CDR3 is built from 13 residues. CDR1 and CDR2 from the germline V gene are GTSNPN and SVGIG (reference sequence). CDR3 amino acids: CAWSPGIQETQYF. In nucleotides, the CDR3 is TGTGCCTGGAGCCCCGGGATACAAGAGACCCAGTACTTC.

This rearrangement joins TRBV9 to TRBJ2-1; 8 bases are shared with TRBD2. CDR1 and CDR2 from the germline V gene are SGDLS and YYNGEE. There are 17 residues in the CDR3. Trimming cost V 4 bases and J 3 bases; bases outside gene matches: 12. The DNA for the CDR3 is TGTGCCAGCAGCCCCGGGGGGGGGAGACCCTTCTACAATGAGCAGTTCTTC. It specifies CASSPGGGRPFYNEQFF.

J is TRBJ2-4 and V is TRBV25-1; the D gene is possibly TRBD2 (5 bases). The V end was cut by 3 bases, the J end by 4 bases, with 7 bases between. The CDR3 runs to 13 residues. Germline V gene data show CDR1 as MGHDK and CDR2 as SYGVNS. The CDR3 nucleotides read TGTGCCAGCAGTGAGACGGGAAAAAACATTCAGTACTTC. This sequence encodes CASSETGKNIQYF.

The chain has TRBV5-4 and TRBJ2-3; no reliable D call. The CDR3 length is 16 residues. Germline V lookup: CDR1 SGHNT, CDR2 YYREEE (reference sequence). The germline V and J ends were trimmed by 1 base and 0 bases, with 12 bases remaining between them. CDR3 residues: CASSLRARLSTDTQYF. For the CDR3, the DNA is TGTGCCAGCAGCTTGCGAGCGCGCCTTAGCACAGATACGCAGTATTTT.

V is TRBV10-1 and J is TRBJ1-4; D is perhaps TRBD1 (6 bases). Germline V CDR1 and CDR2: WNHNN, SYGVQD (reference sequence). Between the trimmed V and J ends, which lost 11 bases and 4 bases, there was a span of 14 bases. The CDR3 has 13 residues. DNA of the CDR3: TGCGCCGAAGGGGGGGTTGATAATGAAAAACTGTTTTTT. As protein: CAEGGVDNEKLFF.

Concerning this clone: This sample includes further DNA sequences coding for the same CDR3. The rearrangement links TRBV2 to TRBJ1-3; D is ambiguous. The germline CDR1 and CDR2 sequences are SNHLY and FYNNEI. The CDR3 has 14 residues. The CDR3 reads CAGSQGLSGNTIYF. The CDR3 DNA follows: TGTGCAGGGAGCCAAGGACTCTCTGGAAACACCATATATTTT.

This chain links TRBV15 with TRBJ1-1; 7 bases map to TRBD1. The germline V gene encodes CDR1 LNHNV and CDR2 YYDKDF (reference sequence). The CDR3 has 15 amino acids. The junction had 11 bases not matched to a gene; V was cut back by 5 bases and J by 5 bases. DNA for the CDR3: TGTGCCACCAGCCCTCGACAGGGAACCCCAACTGAAGCTTTCTTT. Its translation: CATSPRQGTPTEAFF.

The gene calls are TRBV28 and TRBJ2-1, with 7 bases matching TRBD1. The V segment lost 8 bases and the J segment 7 bases; nucleotides outside the gene matches: 8. This CDR3 has 13 amino acids. Germline V gene sequence: CDR1 MDHEN, CDR2 SYDVKM. The chain's CDR3 is CASREQGLNEQFF. The CDR3 DNA sequence: TGTGCCAGCCGGGAACAGGGGTTGAATGAGCAGTTCTTC.

The table lists this clone with a count of one. This sequence joins TRBV7-2 and TRBJ2-7, with 7 nucleotides matching TRBD1. CDR1 SGHTA and CDR2 FQGNSA come from the germline V gene. Trimming at V came to 5 bases and at J to 2 bases, leaving 3 bases not matched to a gene. The CDR3 is 13 residues long. The CDR3 DNA follows: TGTGCCAGCAGCATCACAGGGGCCTACGAGCAGTACTTC. Its translation: CASSITGAYEQYF.

Turning to this clone: Sequence at one end of the junction differs from germline and may be a read error. The CDR3 DNA sequence: TGTTCCAGCAGACCGACAAGTAAGGCTTTTCAGCCCCAGCATTTT. Protein product: CSSRPTSKAFQPQHF. The J gene is TRBJ1-5, the V gene TRBV7-9; no firm D call. CDR3 length: 15 amino acids. Germline values: CDR1 SEHNR, CDR2 FQNEAQ (reference sequence).

The chain uses TRBV19 and TRBJ2-6; possibly TRBD1 for D (5 bases). Deletions cut 4 bases from V and 0 bases from J, with 16 bases between. The CDR3 contains 18 residues. Germline V CDR1 and CDR2: LNHDA, SQIVND (reference sequence). The CDR3 here is CASSTYMGRSSGANVLTF. In nucleotides, the CDR3 is TGTGCCAGTAGTACATACATGGGGCGAAGCTCTGGGGCCAACGTCCTGACTTTC.

The CDR3 DNA follows: TGTGCCAGCACAAAAGGACAGGGTGCGAACACCGGGGAGCTGTTTTTT. Protein product: CASTKGQGANTGELFF. This chain links TRBV11-3 with TRBJ2-2; TRBD1 agrees at 8 bases. This CDR3 has 16 amino acids. The germline V gene encodes CDR1 SGHNT and CDR2 YENEEA. Unmatched junction bases numbered 7, after V lost 7 bases and J lost 0 bases.

The chain has TRBV4-3 and TRBJ1-2; tentative D call: TRBD1 (6 bases). This CDR3 is built from 16 residues. Trimming cost V 4 bases and J 2 bases, with 17 bases left between them. Germline values: CDR1 LGHNA, CDR2 YSLEER. In DNA form, the CDR3 reads TGCGCCAGCAGCCGCCTAACCGGGACACCAAACTATGGCTACACCTTC. It codes for CASSRLTGTPNYGYTF.

A single count supports this clone. V usage is TRBV30 and J usage is TRBJ2-4, with TRBD1 matching 7 bases. The V gene end was trimmed by 3 bases and the J gene end by 3 bases; junction bases not matched to a gene: 5. The germline V gene encodes CDR1 GTSNPN and CDR2 SVGIG (reference sequence). CDR3 length: 14 amino acids. In DNA, the CDR3 is TGTGCCTGGAGCGACAGGGTAGTCAAAAACATTCAGTACTTC. Translated, it gives CAWSDRVVKNIQYF.

V gene TRBV9 combines with J gene TRBJ2-7, with 12 nucleotides matching TRBD2. From germline, CDR1 is SGDLS and CDR2 YYNGEE. This CDR3 region has 16 residues. Germline trimming cut 3 bases from V and 3 bases from J; bases unmatched to any gene: 7. CDR3 region: CASSATLAGGLYEQYF. CDR3 DNA: TGTGCCAGCAGCGCCACACTAGCGGGAGGTCTCTACGAGCAGTACTTC.

The rearrangement uses TRBV7-9 and TRBJ1-1; maybe TRBD1 (6 bases). The CDR3 length is 15 residues. V was pared by 8 bases and J by 0 bases, with 16 bases between. The germline V gene has CDR1 SEHNR and CDR2 FQNEAQ (reference sequence). The CDR3 sequence is CASSRNREVNTEAFF. In nucleotides, the CDR3 is TGTGCCAGCTCAAGGAACAGGGAAGTGAACACTGAAGCTTTCTTT.

The chain couples TRBV11-3 to TRBJ1-1; TRBD1 matches 10 bases. V was clipped by 1 base and J by 5 bases; unmatched bases: 10. There are 17 residues in the CDR3. Germline V gene lookup returns CDR1 SGHNT and CDR2 YENEEA. The CDR3 reads CASSLVPGQGPRTEAFF. As DNA, the CDR3 is TGTGCCAGCAGCTTAGTGCCGGGACAGGGGCCGCGAACTGAAGCTTTCTTT.

This clone showed up just a few times. The genes are TRBV7-8 and TRBJ1-4; TRBD1 might be the D (5 bases). The ends were cut back, 5 bases at V and 8 bases at J, with 15 bases in the middle. CDR3 length: 14 amino acids. Per germline, CDR1 SGHVS and CDR2 FQNEAQ. The CDR3 is CASSPGGGREKLFF. DNA for the CDR3: TGTGCCAGCAGCCCCGGGGGAGGGCGGGAAAAACTGTTTTTT.

The V and J genes are TRBV27 and TRBJ1-6; D perhaps matches TRBD1 (6 bases). Trimming pared 6 bases from V and 0 bases from J, leaving 18 bases between. In germline, CDR1 is MNHEY, CDR2 SMNVEV (reference sequence). This CDR3 is 18 amino acids long. The CDR3 DNA reads TGTGCCAGCAGCTACAGGGCCAACCGGAACTCCTATAATTCACCCCTCCACTTT. The encoded protein is CASSYRANRNSYNSPLHF.

The J gene is TRBJ1-1, the V gene TRBV18; no definite D call. The CDR3 length is 15 residues. Germline V gives CDR1 KGHSH, CDR2 LQKENI. V lost 2 bases and J 3 bases, leaving 13 bases between the germline ends. CDR3 coding DNA: TGTGCCAGCTCACCAACCGGGTTCGTCGACACTGAAGCTTTCTTT. Its protein product is CASSPTGFVDTEAFF.